This entry concerns a single T cell receptor beta chain. These data belong to a study of blood T cell repertoires in COVID-19. Study-level information: Some COVID-19 samples were acute and others convalescent; all came from the United States, Italy and Spain. Sample material is recorded as cDNA or gDNA derived from T cells, B-cell-depleted T cells, or PBMCs.

J was trimmed by 9 bases and V by 10 bases; bases with no gene match: 9. This CDR3 contains 12 residues. Germline V lookup: CDR1 WNHNN, CDR2 SYGVQD (reference sequence). Authors' data handling: Quantification of nucleated cells was approximated via reference gene primer amplification. The data were produced by immunoSEQ multiplex PCR, yet TCRdb's version contains in-frame clones alone and is incomplete. Clonal size and the V and J genes are those of that table, whereas D and trimming came from the DNA. This table holds around 200,000 clones, about 86% found once. The chain uses TRBV10-1 and TRBJ2-1; TRBD2 matches at 7 bases. Material for sequencing was peripheral blood. The sequence derives from a man in his fifties with active or convalescent COVID-19. The CDR3 loop reads CATRSGIGEQFF. The DNA of the CDR3 is TGCGCCACCCGAAGCGGGATCGGTGAGCAGTTCTTC.